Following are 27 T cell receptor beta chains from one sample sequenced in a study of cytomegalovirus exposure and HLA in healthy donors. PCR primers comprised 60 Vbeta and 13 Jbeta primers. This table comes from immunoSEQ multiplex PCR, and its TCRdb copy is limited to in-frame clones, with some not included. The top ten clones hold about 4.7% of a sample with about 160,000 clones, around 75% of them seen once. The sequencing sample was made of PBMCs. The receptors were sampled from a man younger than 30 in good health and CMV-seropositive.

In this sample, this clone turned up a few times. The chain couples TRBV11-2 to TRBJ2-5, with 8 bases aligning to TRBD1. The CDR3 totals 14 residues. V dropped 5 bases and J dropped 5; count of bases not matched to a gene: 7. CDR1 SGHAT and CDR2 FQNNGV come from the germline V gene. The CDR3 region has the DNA TGTGCCAGCAGCATCGACAGGGGAGGTGAGACCCAGTACTTC. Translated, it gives CASSIDRGGETQYF.

This CDR3 is CASRRGDGYTF. The CDR3 region has the DNA TGTGCCAGCAGGCGGGGGGATGGCTACACCTTC. J is TRBJ1-2 and V is TRBV2; D may be TRBD1 (5 bases). The V and J ends lost 6 bases and 6 bases respectively, with 8 bases between them. This CDR3 is 11 amino acids long. CDR1 SNHLY and CDR2 FYNNEI come from the germline V gene.

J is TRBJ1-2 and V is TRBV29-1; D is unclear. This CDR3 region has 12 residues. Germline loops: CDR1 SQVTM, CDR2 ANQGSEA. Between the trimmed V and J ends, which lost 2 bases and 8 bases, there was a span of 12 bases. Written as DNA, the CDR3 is TGCAGCGTTGAACGGGGAGATTGGGGCTACACCTTC. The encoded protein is CSVERGDWGYTF.

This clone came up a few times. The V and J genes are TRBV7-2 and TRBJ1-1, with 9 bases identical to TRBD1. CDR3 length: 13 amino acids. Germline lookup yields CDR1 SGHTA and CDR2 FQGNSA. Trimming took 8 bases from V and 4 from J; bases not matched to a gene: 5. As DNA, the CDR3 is TGTGCCAGCTTACAGGGGGCGGGCACTGAAGCTTTCTTT. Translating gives CASLQGAGTEAFF.

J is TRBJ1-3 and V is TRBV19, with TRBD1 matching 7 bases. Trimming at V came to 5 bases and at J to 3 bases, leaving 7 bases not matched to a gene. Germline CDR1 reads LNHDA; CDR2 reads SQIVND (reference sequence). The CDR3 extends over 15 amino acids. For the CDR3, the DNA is TGTGCCAGTAGTTCCACAGGGGTAAATGGAAACACCATATATTTT. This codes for CASSSTGVNGNTIYF.

The CDR3 nucleotides are TGTGCCAGCAGGTTCACCGGACAGGGGCCTTTCTTT. This codes for CASRFTGQGPFF. J is TRBJ1-1 and V is TRBV6-1; 9 bases match TRBD1. Germline CDR1 is MNHNS and CDR2 is SASEGT. The CDR3 is 12 residues long. V trimming: 6 bases; J trimming: 12 bases; junction bases outside the gene matches: 8.

CDR3 sequence reads: CASSLFGLPSGNIQYF. CDR3 DNA sequence: TGTGCCAGCAGTTTATTCGGCCTCCCCTCCGGGAACATTCAGTACTTC. This chain connects TRBV27 to TRBJ2-4, with D unresolved. Per germline, CDR1 MNHEY and CDR2 SMNVEV (reference sequence). V was shortened by 1 base and J by 7 bases, with 17 bases between the two germline ends. The CDR3 sequence is 16 residues long.

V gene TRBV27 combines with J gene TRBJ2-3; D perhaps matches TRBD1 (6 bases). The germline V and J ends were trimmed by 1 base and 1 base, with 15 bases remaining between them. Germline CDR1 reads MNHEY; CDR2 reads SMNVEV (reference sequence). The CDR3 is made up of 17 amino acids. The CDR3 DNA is TGTGCCAGCAGTTTATGGGGCCGGACAGCCCGCACAGATACGCAGTATTTT. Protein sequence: CASSLWGRTARTDTQYF.

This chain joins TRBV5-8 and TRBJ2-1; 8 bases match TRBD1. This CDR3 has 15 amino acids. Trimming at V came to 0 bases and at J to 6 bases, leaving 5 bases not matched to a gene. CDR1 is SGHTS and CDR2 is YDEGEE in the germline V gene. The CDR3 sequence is CASSLAGGDFNEQFF. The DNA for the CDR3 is TGTGCCAGCAGCTTGGCAGGGGGCGATTTCAATGAGCAGTTCTTC.

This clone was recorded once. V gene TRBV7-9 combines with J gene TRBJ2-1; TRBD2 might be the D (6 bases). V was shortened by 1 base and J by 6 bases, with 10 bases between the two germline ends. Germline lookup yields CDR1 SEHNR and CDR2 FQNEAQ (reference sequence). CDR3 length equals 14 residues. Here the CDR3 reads CASSLGGEANEQFF. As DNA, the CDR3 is TGTGCCAGCAGCTTAGGCGGGGAGGCCAATGAGCAGTTCTTC.

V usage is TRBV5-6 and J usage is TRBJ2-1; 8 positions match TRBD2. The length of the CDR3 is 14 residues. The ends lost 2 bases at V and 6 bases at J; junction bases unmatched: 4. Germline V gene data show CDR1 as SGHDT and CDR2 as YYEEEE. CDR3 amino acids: CASSLAGTSNEQFF. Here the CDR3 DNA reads TGTGCCAGCAGCTTAGCCGGGACTAGCAATGAGCAGTTCTTC.

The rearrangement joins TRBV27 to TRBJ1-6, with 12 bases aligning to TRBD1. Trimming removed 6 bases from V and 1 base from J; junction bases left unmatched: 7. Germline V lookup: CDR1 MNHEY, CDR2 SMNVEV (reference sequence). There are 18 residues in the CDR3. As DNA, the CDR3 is TGTGCCAGCAGCCCGGGACAGGGGGCGGGGTCCTATAATTCACCCCTCCACTTT. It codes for CASSPGQGAGSYNSPLHF.

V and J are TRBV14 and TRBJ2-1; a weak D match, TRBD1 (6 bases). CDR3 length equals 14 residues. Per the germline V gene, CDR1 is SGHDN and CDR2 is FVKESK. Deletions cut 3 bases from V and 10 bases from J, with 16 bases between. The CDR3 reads CASSQGRTRGEQFF. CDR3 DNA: TGTGCCAGCAGCCAGGGGCGTACTAGGGGGGAGCAGTTCTTC.

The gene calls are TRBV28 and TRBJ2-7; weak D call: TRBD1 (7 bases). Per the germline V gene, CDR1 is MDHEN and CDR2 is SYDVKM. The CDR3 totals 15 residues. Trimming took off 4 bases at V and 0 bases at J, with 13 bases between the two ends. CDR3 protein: CASSWGDSRSYEQYV. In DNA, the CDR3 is TGTGCCAGCAGTTGGGGGGACAGCCGCTCCTACGAGCAGTACGTC.

The DNA for the CDR3 is TGTGCCAGCAGTGAAGGAACAGTTGACGAGCAGTACGTC. It codes for CASSEGTVDEQYV. The rearrangement joins TRBV2 to TRBJ2-7; D not resolved. This CDR3 has 13 amino acids. CDR1 is SNHLY, CDR2 FYNNEI, per germline. With 1 base removed from V and 5 bases from J, the gap between germline ends came to 9 bases.

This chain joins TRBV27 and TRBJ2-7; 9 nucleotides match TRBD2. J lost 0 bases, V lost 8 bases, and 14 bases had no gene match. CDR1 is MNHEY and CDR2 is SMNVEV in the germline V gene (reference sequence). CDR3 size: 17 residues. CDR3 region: CASRPGLALLSSYEQYV. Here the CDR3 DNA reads TGTGCCAGCCGCCCGGGACTAGCTCTGCTTAGCTCCTACGAGCAGTACGTC.

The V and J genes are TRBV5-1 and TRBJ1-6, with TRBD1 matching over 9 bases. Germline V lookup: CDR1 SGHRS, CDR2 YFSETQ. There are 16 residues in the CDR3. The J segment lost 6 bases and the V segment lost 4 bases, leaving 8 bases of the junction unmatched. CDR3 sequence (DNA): TGCGCCAGCAGCCGGACAGGGGACCTGAGTAATTCACCCCTCCACTTT. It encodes CASSRTGDLSNSPLHF.

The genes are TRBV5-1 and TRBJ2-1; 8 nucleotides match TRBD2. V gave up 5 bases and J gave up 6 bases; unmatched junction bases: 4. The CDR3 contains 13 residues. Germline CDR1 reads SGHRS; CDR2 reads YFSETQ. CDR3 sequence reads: CASRFAGGNEQFF. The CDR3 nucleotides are TGCGCCAGCAGATTTGCGGGAGGCAATGAGCAGTTCTTC.

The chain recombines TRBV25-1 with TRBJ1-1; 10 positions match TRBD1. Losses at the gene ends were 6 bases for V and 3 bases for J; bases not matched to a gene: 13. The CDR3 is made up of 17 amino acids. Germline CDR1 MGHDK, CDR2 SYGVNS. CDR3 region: CASSGGTGVVVYTEAFF. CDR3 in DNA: TGTGCCAGCAGCGGCGGGACAGGGGTTGTTGTGTACACTGAAGCTTTCTTT.

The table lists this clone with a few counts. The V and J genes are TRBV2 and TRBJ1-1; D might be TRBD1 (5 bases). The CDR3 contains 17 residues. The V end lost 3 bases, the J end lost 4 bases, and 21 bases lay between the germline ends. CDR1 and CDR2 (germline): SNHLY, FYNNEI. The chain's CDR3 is CASSDGGIPARGTEAFF. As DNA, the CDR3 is TGTGCCAGCAGTGACGGGGGTATTCCCGCCCGTGGCACTGAAGCTTTCTTT.

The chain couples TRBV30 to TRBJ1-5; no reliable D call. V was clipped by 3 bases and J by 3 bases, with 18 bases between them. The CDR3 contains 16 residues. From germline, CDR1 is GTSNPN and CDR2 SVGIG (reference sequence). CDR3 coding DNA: TGTGCCTGGAGCGGCACCACCGGCGGGCACAATCAGCCCCAGCATTTT. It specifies CAWSGTTGGHNQPQHF.

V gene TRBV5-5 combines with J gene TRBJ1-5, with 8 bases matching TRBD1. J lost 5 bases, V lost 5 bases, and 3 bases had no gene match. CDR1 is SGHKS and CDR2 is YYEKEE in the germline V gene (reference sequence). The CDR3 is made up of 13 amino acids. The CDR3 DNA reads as TGTGCCAGCAGTTTGACAGGGGATCAGCCCCAGCATTTT. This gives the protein CASSLTGDQPQHF.

Here the CDR3 reads CASSSRAGVAETQYF. In nucleotides, the CDR3 is TGTGCCAGCAGCTCCAGAGCGGGGGTGGCCGAGACCCAGTACTTC. V is TRBV7-6 and J is TRBJ2-5, with 8 bases fitting TRBD2. The V gene end was trimmed by 4 bases and the J gene end by 5 bases; junction bases not matched to a gene: 9. The CDR3 totals 15 residues. CDR1 and CDR2 (germline): SGHVS, FNYEAQ.

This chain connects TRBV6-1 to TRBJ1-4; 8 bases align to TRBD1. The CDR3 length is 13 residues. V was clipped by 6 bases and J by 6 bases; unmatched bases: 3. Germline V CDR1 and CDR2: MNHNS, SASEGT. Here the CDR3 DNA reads TGTGCCAGCAGCAGGGGGCTAGATGAAAAACTGTTTTTT. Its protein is CASSRGLDEKLFF.

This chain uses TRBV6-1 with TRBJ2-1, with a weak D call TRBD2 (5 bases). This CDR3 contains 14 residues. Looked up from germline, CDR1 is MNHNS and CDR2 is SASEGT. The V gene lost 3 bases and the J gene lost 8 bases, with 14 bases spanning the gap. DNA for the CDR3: TGTGCCAGCAGTGAGGAACGGGATCTCGATGAGCAGTTCTTC. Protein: CASSEERDLDEQFF.

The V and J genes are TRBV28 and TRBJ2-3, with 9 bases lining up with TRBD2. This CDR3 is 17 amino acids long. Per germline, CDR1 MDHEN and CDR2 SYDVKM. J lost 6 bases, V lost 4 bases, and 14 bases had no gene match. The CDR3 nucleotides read TGTGCCAGCAGTTGGCCGACGCGGGGGGGTTCCTCCGATACGCAGTATTTT. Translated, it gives CASSWPTRGGSSDTQYF. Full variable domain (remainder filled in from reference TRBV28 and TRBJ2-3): DVKVTQSSRYLVKRTGEKVFLECVQDMDHENMFWYRQDPGLGLRLIYFSYDVKMKEKGDIPEGYSVSREKKERFSLILESASTNQTSMYLCASSWPTRGGSSDTQYFGPGTRLTVL.

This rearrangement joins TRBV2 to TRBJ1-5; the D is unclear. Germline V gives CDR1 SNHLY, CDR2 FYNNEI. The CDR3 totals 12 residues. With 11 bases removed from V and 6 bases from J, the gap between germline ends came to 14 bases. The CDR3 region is CAGGDPGQPQHF. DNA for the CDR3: TGTGCCGGCGGGGATCCAGGTCAGCCCCAGCATTTT.